The source of this T cell receptor (beta chain) is a study of spatial heterogeneity in lung cancer. Whole-study context: Every unique TCR and UMI combination, on average, appeared more than ten times in raw reads.

TCR cDNA molecules each carried a unique molecular identifier. TCRdb reanalysed the 5' RACE reads using MiXCR and keeps one entry per CDR3 protein. The data contain about 21,000 distinct CDR3 sequences, approximately 4.5% of them singletons. At least ten counts were recorded for this clonotype. Sample time point: sample taken at primary tumor resection. In each case, whole RNA from tumor, nontumor lung or frozen PBMC was sequenced unsorted. Samples were obtained from about 75 donors, all untreated early-stage non-small cell lung cancer patients. Trimming removed 0 bases from V and 7 bases from J, with 15 bases in between. Looked up from germline, CDR1 is SGHTA and CDR2 is FQGNSA. The CDR3 consists of 15 residues.

This TCR was recovered from a male donor with early-stage non-small cell lung cancer. This specimen was PBMCs, taken at surgery. The chain has TRBV7-2 and TRBJ2-5; D perhaps matches TRBD1 (6 bases). CDR3 residues: CASSLAGTGIGTQYF. Written as DNA, the CDR3 is TGTGCCAGCAGCTTAGCGGGCACAGGGATAGGGACCCAGTACTTC. The variable domain in full, completed from reference TRBV7-2 and TRBJ2-5, reads GAGVSQSPSNKVTEKGKDVELRCDPISGHTALYWYRQSLGQGLEFLIYFQGNSAPDKSGLPSDRFSAERTGGSVSTLTIQRTQQEDSAVYLCASSLAGTGIGTQYFGPGTRLLVL.